These T cell receptor beta chains were read from a single sample in a study of shared clonotypes between healthy human individuals. Some clones are missing from TCRdb's copy, which holds only in-frame ones; the method was immunoSEQ multiplex PCR. The sample carries about 380,000 clones, about 96% recorded once. The sequenced material came from memory CD8+ T cells sorted from blood. The receptors here all came from a man between 25 and 39 years old in good health. CDR3s include the opening cysteine and the closing phenylalanine or tryptophan. Fields, in order: D gene, V gene, clone size, J gene, CDR3 protein, CDR3 DNA. D genes are given only for firm matches. Size tells how often a clone was seen (once, few, many) or the class of an expanded clone, and some rows leave it out.

>.|TRBV28|.|TRBJ2-5
CASSRPQAETQYF
TGTGCCAGCAGCCGCCCCCAAGCGGAGACCCAGTACTTC
>.|TRBV7-8|.|TRBJ2-7
CASSLGQGGYEQYF
TGTGCCAGCAGCTTAGGACAAGGAGGCTACGAGCAGTACTTC
>.|TRBV28|.|TRBJ1-2
CASSLNPGYYGYTF
TGTGCCAGCAGTTTAAACCCAGGTTACTATGGCTACACCTTC
>.|TRBV19|.|TRBJ1-4
CASSTLGTSSNEKLFF
TGTGCCAGTAGTACCCTTGGGACGAGCTCTAATGAAAAACTGTTTTTT
>.|TRBV4-1|.|TRBJ2-2
CASSQVIGGNTGELFF
TGCGCCAGCAGCCAAGTGATCGGGGGGAACACCGGGGAGCTGTTTTTT
>.|TRBV28|.|TRBJ1-2
CASSPDGYGYTF
TGTGCCAGCAGTCCAGACGGCTATGGCTACACCTTC
>.|TRBV30|.|TRBJ2-7
CAWGTGTRNYEQYF
TGTGCCTGGGGAACCGGGACAAGGAACTACGAGCAGTACTTC
>TRBD2|TRBV27|once|TRBJ2-3
CASSLGLAGADTQYF
TGTGCCAGCAGTTTGGGACTAGCGGGAGCAGATACGCAGTATTTT
>.|TRBV30|.|TRBJ2-3
CAWNKLATDTQYF
TGTGCCTGGAACAAACTAGCTACAGATACGCAGTATTTT
>.|TRBV4-1|.|TRBJ2-3
CASSQDSTDTQYF
TGCGCCAGCAGCCAAGATTCCACAGATACGCAGTATTTT
>.|TRBV5-1|.|TRBJ2-5
CASSLEGPQYF
TGCGCCAGCAGCTTGGAAGGGCCCCAGTACTTC
>.|TRBV27|.|TRBJ2-2
CASSSHPGAEGATGELFF
TGTGCCAGCAGTTCCCACCCCGGGGCGGAGGGGGCCACCGGGGAGCTGTTTTTT
>.|TRBV28|once|TRBJ1-2
CASSKGVGRVKYGYTF
TGTGCCAGCAGTAAAGGTGTGGGGAGGGTAAAGTATGGCTACACCTTC
>TRBD2|TRBV13|.|TRBJ2-1
CASSPVTSGEYNEQFF
TGTGCCAGCAGCCCAGTGACTAGCGGGGAATACAATGAGCAGTTCTTC
>.|TRBV10-3|once|TRBJ1-1
CAIRVDRSNTEAFF
TGTGCCATCAGAGTCGACAGGAGTAACACTGAAGCTTTCTTT
>TRBD1|TRBV5-4|.|TRBJ1-1
CASMGQSNTEAFF
TGTGCCAGCATGGGACAGTCGAACACTGAAGCTTTCTTT
>TRBD2|TRBV5-1|once|TRBJ2-3
CASSAGGSTDTQYF
TGCGCCAGCAGCGCGGGAGGAAGCACAGATACGCAGTATTTT
>TRBD1|TRBV7-9|.|TRBJ1-2
CASSLDGTGISYTF
TGTGCCAGCAGCTTAGACGGGACAGGGATCAGCTACACCTTC
>.|TRBV28|.|TRBJ1-1
CASRRNTEAFF
TGTGCCAGCAGGAGGAACACTGAAGCTTTCTTT
>.|TRBV6-1|.|TRBJ2-5
CASSELVMLGTQYF
TGTGCCAGCAGTGAATTAGTGATGTTAGGGACCCAGTACTTC
>.|TRBV5-1|.|TRBJ1-3
CASSFLGAGNTIYF
TGCGCCAGCAGCTTTCTGGGGGCTGGAAACACCATATATTTT
>TRBD2|TRBV5-1|once|TRBJ2-2
CASSLVAGRAAGELFF
TGCGCCAGCAGCTTGGTCGCGGGGAGGGCCGCCGGGGAGCTGTTTTTT
>TRBD2|TRBV6-4|.|TRBJ2-2
CASTQFPGLADTGELFF
TGTGCCAGCACACAATTCCCGGGACTAGCGGACACCGGGGAGCTGTTTTTT
>TRBD2|TRBV5-1|once|TRBJ2-1
CASSPYLAGGYNEQFF
TGCGCCAGCAGCCCATACCTAGCGGGAGGGTACAATGAGCAGTTCTTC
>.|TRBV7-8|.|TRBJ2-1
CASSPPTAAYNEQFF
TGTGCCAGCAGCCCTCCCACGGCAGCCTACAATGAGCAGTTCTTC
>.|TRBV7-9|once|TRBJ2-7
CASSRERNEQYF
TGTGCCAGCAGCCGAGAACGGAACGAGCAGTACTTC
>.|TRBV28|once|TRBJ2-1
CASSLFQRRNEQFF
TGTGCCAGCAGTTTATTCCAGCGACGCAATGAGCAGTTCTTC
>.|TRBV5-8|once|TRBJ1-2
CASSLYPGRVGYTF
TGTGCCAGCAGCTTGTATCCGGGCAGGGTTGGCTACACCTTC
>.|TRBV2|.|TRBJ1-2
CASREGGYRGYTF
TGTGCCAGCAGAGAAGGGGGGTACCGTGGCTACACCTTC
>.|TRBV4-2|.|TRBJ2-7
CASSQRVSYEQYF
TGTGCCAGCAGCCAAAGGGTATCCTACGAGCAGTACTTC
>.|TRBV19|.|TRBJ1-1
CASSISQGTEAFF
TGTGCCAGTAGTATCTCACAGGGCACTGAAGCTTTCTTT
>TRBD2|TRBV7-9|.|TRBJ2-3
CASSFTSGRGPSTDTQYF
TGTGCCAGCAGCTTTACTAGCGGGAGGGGCCCTAGCACAGATACGCAGTATTTT
>.|TRBV2|.|TRBJ2-2
CASRREGELFF
TGTGCCAGCAGGAGGGAGGGGGAGCTGTTTTTT
>TRBD1|TRBV4-1|.|TRBJ2-5
CASSQDDRGRETQYF
TGCGCCAGCAGCCAAGACGACAGGGGCCGGGAGACCCAGTACTTC
>.|TRBV6-5|once|TRBJ1-2
CASSEGVANYGYTF
TGTGCCAGCAGTGAGGGGGTTGCTAACTATGGCTACACCTTC
>.|TRBV5-1|.|TRBJ2-7
CASSTAGYYEQYF
TGCGCCAGCAGCACGGCGGGGTACTACGAGCAGTACTTC
>TRBD1|TRBV5-1|.|TRBJ2-1
CASSLGGSSYNEQFF
TGCGCCAGCAGCTTAGGGGGCTCCTCCTACAATGAGCAGTTCTTC
>.|TRBV6-5|.|TRBJ1-4
CASSWVINEKLFF
TGTGCCAGCAGTTGGGTTATTAATGAAAAACTGTTTTTT
>.|TRBV5-5|.|TRBJ1-1
CASSLSQRNTEAFF
TGTGCCAGCAGCTTGAGTCAGCGGAACACTGAAGCTTTCTTT
>TRBD2|TRBV28|.|TRBJ2-1
CASSQAGGYNEQFF
TGTGCCAGCAGTCAAGCGGGAGGGTACAATGAGCAGTTCTTC
>TRBD2|TRBV18|.|TRBJ2-7
CASSPALAAEQYF
TGTGCCAGCTCACCGGCACTAGCGGCCGAGCAGTACTTC
>.|TRBV10-2|.|TRBJ2-5
CASRGRTVQETQYF
TGCGCCAGCAGGGGCAGGACGGTTCAAGAGACCCAGTACTTC
>.|TRBV12-1|.|TRBJ2-7
CASSPTGSLTSYEQYF
TGTGCCAGCAGCCCCACCGGGAGCCTGACCTCCTACGAGCAGTACTTC
>.|TRBV25-1|.|TRBJ2-3
CASSHRPGSTDTQYF
TGTGCCAGCAGTCACAGACCGGGAAGCACAGATACGCAGTATTTT
>TRBD2|TRBV7-6|.|TRBJ2-3
CASSLRTRADTQYF
TGTGCCAGCAGCTTACGGACTAGGGCAGATACGCAGTATTTT
>.|TRBV27|.|TRBJ2-7
CASSPPGTYFDEQYF
TGTGCCAGCAGCCCCCCCGGGACATACTTCGACGAGCAGTACTTC
>TRBD1|TRBV28|.|TRBJ1-2
CASRASTGRPIYGYTF
TGTGCCAGCAGGGCCTCGACAGGGCGTCCAATCTATGGCTACACCTTC
>TRBD2|TRBV7-7|.|TRBJ2-3
CASSLTSADTDTQYF
TGTGCTAGCAGCTTGACTAGCGCGGACACAGATACGCAGTATTTT
>TRBD2|TRBV4-1|.|TRBJ2-1
CASSRTSGTRNEQFF
TGCGCCAGCAGCCGGACTAGCGGGACCCGTAATGAGCAGTTCTTC
>.|TRBV28|.|TRBJ2-4
CASSYRSGTNIQYF
TGTGCCAGCAGTTACCGTTCCGGCACGAACATTCAGTACTTC
>TRBD2|TRBV7-2|.|TRBJ2-1
CASSLVAGGKFF
TGTGCCAGCAGCTTAGTAGCGGGAGGGAAGTTCTTC
>.|TRBV28|.|TRBJ2-7
CASSPWTDSYEQYF
TGTGCCAGCAGTCCCTGGACGGATTCCTACGAGCAGTACTTC
>TRBD2|TRBV28|.|TRBJ2-3
CASSFPSTSGRTDTQYF
TGTGCCAGCAGTTTCCCCTCGACTAGCGGGAGAACAGATACGCAGTATTTT